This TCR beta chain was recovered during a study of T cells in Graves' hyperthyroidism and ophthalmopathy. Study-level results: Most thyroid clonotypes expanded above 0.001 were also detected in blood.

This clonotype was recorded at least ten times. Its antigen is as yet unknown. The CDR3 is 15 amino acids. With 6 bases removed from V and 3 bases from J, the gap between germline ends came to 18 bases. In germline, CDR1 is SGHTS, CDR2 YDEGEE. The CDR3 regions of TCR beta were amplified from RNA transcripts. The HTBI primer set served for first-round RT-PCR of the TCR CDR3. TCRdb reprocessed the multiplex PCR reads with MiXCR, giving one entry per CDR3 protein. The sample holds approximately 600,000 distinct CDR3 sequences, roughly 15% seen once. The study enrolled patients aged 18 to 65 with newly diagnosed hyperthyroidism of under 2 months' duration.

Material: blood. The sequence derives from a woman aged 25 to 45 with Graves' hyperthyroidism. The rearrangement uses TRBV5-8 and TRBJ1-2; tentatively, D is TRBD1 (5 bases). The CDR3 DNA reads TGTGCCAGCACCCCATTGCCGACAGCACACTATGGCTACACCTTC. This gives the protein CASTPLPTAHYGYTF.